This T cell receptor (beta chain) was recorded in a study of blood T cell repertoires in COVID-19. Looking at the study overall: Acute and convalescent COVID-19 samples came from the United States, Italy and Spain. Sources were T cells, B-cell-depleted T cells, or PBMCs; the material itself was cDNA or gDNA.

V lost 1 base to trimming and J lost 5 bases; unmatched junction nucleotides: 0. In germline, CDR1 is SGHTA, CDR2 FQGTGA. This CDR3 comprises 13 residues. Original methodology: Reference gene primer amplification yielded estimated nucleated cell counts. The protocol was immunoSEQ multiplex PCR, while the TCRdb copy is restricted to in-frame clones and leaves out a portion. The DNA was the basis for D and trimming; V, J and clone size are from that table. This sample has about 310,000 clones; approximately 87% occur once, and the top ten carry 6.5% to 9.5%. This clonotype originated in a woman between 50 and 59 years old who had recovered from COVID-19. Sequenced material: peripheral blood. The gene calls are TRBV7-3 and TRBJ2-5, with 8 bases lining up with TRBD1. For the CDR3, the DNA is TGTGCCAGCAGCTTAAACAGGGGGGAGACCCAGTACTTC. Protein product: CASSLNRGETQYF.